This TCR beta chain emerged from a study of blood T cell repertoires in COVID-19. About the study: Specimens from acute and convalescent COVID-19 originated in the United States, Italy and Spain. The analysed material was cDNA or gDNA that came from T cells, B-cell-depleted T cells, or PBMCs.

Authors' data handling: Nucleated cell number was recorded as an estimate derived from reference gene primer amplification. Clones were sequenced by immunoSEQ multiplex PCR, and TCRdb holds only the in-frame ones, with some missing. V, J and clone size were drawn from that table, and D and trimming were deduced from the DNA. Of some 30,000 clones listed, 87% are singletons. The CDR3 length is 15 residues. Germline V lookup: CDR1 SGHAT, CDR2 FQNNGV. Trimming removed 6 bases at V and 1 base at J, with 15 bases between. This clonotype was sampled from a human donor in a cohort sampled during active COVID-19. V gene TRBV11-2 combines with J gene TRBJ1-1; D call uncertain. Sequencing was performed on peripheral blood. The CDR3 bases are TGTGCCAGCAGGCGGGGTGGAGAGGGGAACACTGAAGCTTTCTTT. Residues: CASRRGGEGNTEAFF.